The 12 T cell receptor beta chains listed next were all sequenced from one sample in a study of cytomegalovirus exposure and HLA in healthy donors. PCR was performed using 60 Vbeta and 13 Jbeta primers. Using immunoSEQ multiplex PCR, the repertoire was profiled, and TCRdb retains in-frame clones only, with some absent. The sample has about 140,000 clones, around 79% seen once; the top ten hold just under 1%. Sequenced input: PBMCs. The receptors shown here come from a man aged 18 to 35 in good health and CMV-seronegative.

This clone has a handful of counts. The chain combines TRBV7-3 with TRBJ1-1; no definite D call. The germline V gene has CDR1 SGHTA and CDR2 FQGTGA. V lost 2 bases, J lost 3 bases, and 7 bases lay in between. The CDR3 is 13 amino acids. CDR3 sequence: CASSLGQYTEAFF. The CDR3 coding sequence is TGTGCCAGCAGCTTAGGTCAGTACACTGAAGCTTTCTTT.

This CDR3 is CASSPLGTESYSPLHF. CDR3 coding DNA: TGTGCCAGCTCACCTCTCGGGACAGAGTCATATTCACCCCTCCACTTT. The V call is TRBV18, the J call TRBJ1-6; TRBD1 matches 7 bases. The CDR3 loop spans 16 amino acids. Trimming removed 3 bases from V and 8 bases from J; junction bases left unmatched: 10. Germline CDR1 reads KGHSH; CDR2 reads LQKENI.

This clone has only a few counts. In DNA form, the CDR3 reads TGTGCCAGCACCCCCGGACAGGTCGACTATGGCTACACCTTC. Translated, it gives CASTPGQVDYGYTF. V gene TRBV5-6 combines with J gene TRBJ1-2; TRBD1 matches at 7 bases. The CDR3 sequence is 14 residues long. J lost 3 bases, V lost 6 bases, and 8 bases had no gene match. Germline-derived CDR1 and CDR2 are SGHDT and YYEEEE.

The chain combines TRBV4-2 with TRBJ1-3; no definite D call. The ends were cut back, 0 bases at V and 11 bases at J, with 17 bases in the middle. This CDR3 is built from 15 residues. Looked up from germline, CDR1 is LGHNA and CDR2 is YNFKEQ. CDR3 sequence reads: CASSQDNPSPAAIYF. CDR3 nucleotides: TGTGCCAGCAGCCAAGATAATCCATCCCCGGCGGCCATATATTTT.

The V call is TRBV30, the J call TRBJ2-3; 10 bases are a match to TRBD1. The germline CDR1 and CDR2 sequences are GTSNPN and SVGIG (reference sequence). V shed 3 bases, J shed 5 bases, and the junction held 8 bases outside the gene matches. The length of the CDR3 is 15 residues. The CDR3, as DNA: TGTGCCTGGAGGGGCACGGGACAGGGGCAAGATACGCAGTATTTT. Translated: CAWRGTGQGQDTQYF.

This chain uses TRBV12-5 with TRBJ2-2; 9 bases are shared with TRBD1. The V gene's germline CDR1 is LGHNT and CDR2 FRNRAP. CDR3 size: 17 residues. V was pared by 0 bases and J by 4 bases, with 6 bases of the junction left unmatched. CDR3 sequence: CASGLVLGQGVTGELFF. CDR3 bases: TGTGCTAGTGGTTTGGTACTGGGACAGGGAGTCACCGGGGAGCTGTTTTTT.

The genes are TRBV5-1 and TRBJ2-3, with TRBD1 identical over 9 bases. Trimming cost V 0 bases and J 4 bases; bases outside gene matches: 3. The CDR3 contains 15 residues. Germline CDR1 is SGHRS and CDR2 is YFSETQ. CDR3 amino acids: CASSLAGQGADTQYF. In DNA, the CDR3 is TGCGCCAGCAGCTTGGCGGGACAGGGAGCAGATACGCAGTATTTT. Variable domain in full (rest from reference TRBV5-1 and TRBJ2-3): KAGVTQTPRYLIKTRGQQVTLSCSPISGHRSVSWYQQTPGQGLQFLFEYFSETQRNKGNFPGRFSGRQFSNSRSEMNVSTLELGDSALYLCASSLAGQGADTQYFGPGTRLTVL.

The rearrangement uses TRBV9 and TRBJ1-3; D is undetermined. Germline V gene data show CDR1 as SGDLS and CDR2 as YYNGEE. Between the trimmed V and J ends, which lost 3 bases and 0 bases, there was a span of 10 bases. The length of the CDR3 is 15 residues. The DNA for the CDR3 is TGTGCCAGCAGCGCCCACAGTGGCTCTGGAAACACCATATATTTT. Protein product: CASSAHSGSGNTIYF.

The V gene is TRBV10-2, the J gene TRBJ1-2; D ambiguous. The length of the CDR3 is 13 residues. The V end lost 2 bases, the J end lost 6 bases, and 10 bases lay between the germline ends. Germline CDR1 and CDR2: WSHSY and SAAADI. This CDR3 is CASSEQFADGYTF. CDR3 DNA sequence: TGCGCCAGCAGTGAGCAGTTTGCGGATGGCTACACCTTC.

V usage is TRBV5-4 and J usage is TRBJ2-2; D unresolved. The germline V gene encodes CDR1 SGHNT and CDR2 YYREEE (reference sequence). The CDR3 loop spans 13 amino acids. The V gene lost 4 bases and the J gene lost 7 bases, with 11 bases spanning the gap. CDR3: CASSERGIGELFF. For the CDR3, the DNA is TGTGCCAGCAGCGAACGAGGAATCGGGGAGCTGTTTTTT.

Here the CDR3 reads CSVVVLGEEAYEQYF. The CDR3, as DNA: TGCAGCGTTGTGGTGTTGGGTGAAGAGGCCTACGAGCAGTACTTC. The chain combines TRBV29-1 with TRBJ2-7; D uncertain. This CDR3 is 15 amino acids long. The germline CDR1 and CDR2 sequences are SQVTM and ANQGSEA. V dropped 4 bases and J dropped 2 bases, with 18 bases sitting between them.

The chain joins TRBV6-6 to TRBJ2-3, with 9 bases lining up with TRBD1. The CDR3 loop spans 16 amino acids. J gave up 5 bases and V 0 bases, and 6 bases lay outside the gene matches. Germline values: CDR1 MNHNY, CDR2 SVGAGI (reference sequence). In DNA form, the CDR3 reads TGTGCCAGCAGTTACTCTGGGACAGGGCAATTAGATACGCAGTATTTT. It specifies CASSYSGTGQLDTQYF.